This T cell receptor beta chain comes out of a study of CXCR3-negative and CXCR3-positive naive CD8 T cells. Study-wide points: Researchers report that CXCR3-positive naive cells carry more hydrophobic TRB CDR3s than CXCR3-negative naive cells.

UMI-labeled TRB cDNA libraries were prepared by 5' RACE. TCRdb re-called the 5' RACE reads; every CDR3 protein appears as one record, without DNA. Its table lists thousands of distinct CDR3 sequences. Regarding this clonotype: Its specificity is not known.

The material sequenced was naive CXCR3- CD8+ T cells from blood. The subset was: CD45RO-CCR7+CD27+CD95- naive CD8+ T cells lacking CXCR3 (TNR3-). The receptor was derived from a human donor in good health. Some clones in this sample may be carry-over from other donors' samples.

The CDR3 loop is CAVVGFNTEAFF. V and J are TRBV19 and TRBJ1-1. Germline CDR1 and CDR2: LNHDA and SQIVND (reference sequence). This CDR3 spans 12 amino acids.